The 32 T cell receptor beta chains reported below all come from one sample, sequenced in a study of CD8 T cells in ankylosing spondylitis. TCRdb redid the calling of the 5' RACE reads with MiXCR, one entry per CDR3 protein. The table records roughly 69,000 distinct CDR3 sequences, over 4% of them present only once. Source material: blood, either unsorted or a sorted T cell fraction (not recorded which). Every receptor here comes from a male donor with ankylosing spondylitis or in good health (not recorded which).

This clonotype appeared many times. The chain recombines TRBV7-9 with TRBJ1-1; D unclear. The CDR3 runs 15 residues. The germline V gene has CDR1 SEHNR and CDR2 FQNEAQ (reference sequence). The V gene lost 1 base and the J gene lost 1 base, with 10 bases spanning the gap. CDR3 loop: CASSLEGNKNTEAFF. The DNA for the CDR3 is TGTGCCAGCAGCTTAGAGGGTAACAAGAACACTGAAGCTTTCTTT.

In its sample, this clonotype was seen many times. The chain joins TRBV2 to TRBJ2-7; 7 bases are a match to TRBD1. This CDR3 region has 13 residues. Germline V gives CDR1 SNHLY, CDR2 FYNNEI. V was pared by 3 bases and J by 6 bases, with 5 bases of the junction left unmatched. The CDR3 region is CASSERQGSEQYF. DNA for the CDR3: TGTGCCAGCAGTGAGAGACAGGGTAGCGAGCAGTACTTC.

In its sample, this clonotype was seen many times. The CDR3 DNA follows: TGCAGTGCTAGGGAGGACAGTCACACAGATACGCAGTATTTT. The encoded protein is CSAREDSHTDTQYF. V is TRBV20-1 and J is TRBJ2-3, with D possibly being TRBD1 (6 bases). The CDR3 runs to 14 residues. The germline CDR1 and CDR2 sequences are DFQATT and SNEGSKA (reference sequence). Trimming shortened V by 3 bases and J by 2 bases, and 12 bases separated the two germline ends.

V usage is TRBV11-2 and J usage is TRBJ2-3; 9 bases map to TRBD2. The CDR3 consists of 15 residues. Germline V gene sequence: CDR1 SGHAT, CDR2 FQNNGV. The J segment lost 5 bases and the V segment lost 3 bases, leaving 6 bases of the junction unmatched. CDR3 residues: CASSLGAGGEDTQYF. CDR3 coding DNA: TGTGCCAGCAGCTTGGGAGCGGGGGGCGAAGATACGCAGTATTTT. Based on the CDR3 plus reference TRBV11-2 and TRBJ2-3, the full variable domain is EAGVAQSPRYKIIEKRQSVAFWCNPISGHATLYWYQQILGQGPKLLIQFQNNGVVDDSQLPKDRFSAERLKGVDSTLKIQPAKLEDSAVYLCASSLGAGGEDTQYFGPGTRLTVL.

This clonotype was seen ten or more times. The rearrangement links TRBV20-1 to TRBJ1-3; D is unclear. The V and J ends lost 5 bases and 0 bases respectively, with 20 bases between them. Germline V gives CDR1 DFQATT, CDR2 SNEGSKA (reference sequence). This CDR3 has 17 residues. The CDR3 DNA sequence: TGCAGTGCTTTTCCCGACCTCTGGAGCTCCTCTGGAAACACCATATATTTT. It is translated as CSAFPDLWSSSGNTIYF.

This clonotype was detected many times. This chain connects TRBV9 to TRBJ2-2, with D perhaps TRBD2 (6 bases). The CDR3 contains 15 residues. V lost 0 bases, J lost 6 bases, and 12 bases lay in between. Germline-derived CDR1 and CDR2 are SGDLS and YYNGEE. The CDR3 DNA reads TGTGCCAGCAGCGTAGTGCAGGGACTGGCCGGGGAGCTGTTTTTT. Its translation: CASSVVQGLAGELFF. The complete variable domain, with remaining parts taken from reference TRBV9 and TRBJ2-2, reads DSGVTQTPKHLITATGQRVTLRCSPRSGDLSVYWYQQSLDQGLQFLIQYYNGEERAKGNILERFSAQQFPDLHSELNLSSLELGDSALYFCASSVVQGLAGELFFGEGSRLTVL.

The table lists this clonotype with many counts. The genes are TRBV6-2 or TRBV6-3 and TRBJ1-2; TRBD1 is a possible D gene (5 bases). The CDR3 covers 12 residues. Germline CDR1 MNHEY, CDR2 SVGEGT. Trimming left V 5 bases short and J 4 bases short, with 8 bases between. The chain's CDR3 is CASSAGRYGYTF. The CDR3 DNA reads as TGTGCCAGCAGTGCAGGGCGCTATGGCTACACCTTC.

Ten or more counts support this clonotype. This chain links TRBV20-1 with TRBJ2-3, with D unclear. The germline CDR1 and CDR2 sequences are DFQATT and SNEGSKA (reference sequence). Trimming pared 5 bases from V and 1 base from J, leaving 13 bases between. This CDR3 is 14 amino acids long. CDR3 loop: CSARTSAGTDTQYF. The CDR3 DNA is TGCAGTGCTCGAACATCGGCGGGCACAGATACGCAGTATTTT.

There are many counts of this clonotype. This rearrangement joins TRBV11-2 to TRBJ2-7, with no clear D. The V gene's germline CDR1 is SGHAT and CDR2 FQNNGV. Trimming cost V 8 bases and J 5 bases, with 13 bases left between them. The CDR3 is made up of 12 amino acids. In nucleotides, the CDR3 is TGTGCCAGCTCCCCCGGAATTGACGAGCAGTACTTC. It yields the protein CASSPGIDEQYF.

This clonotype was found many times. The J gene is TRBJ2-1, the V gene TRBV5-1; no clear D gene. The CDR3 spans 12 residues. The V and J ends lost 5 bases and 5 bases respectively, with 8 bases between them. Germline CDR1 and CDR2: SGHRS and YFSETQ. The CDR3 here is CASSYTNNEQFF. The DNA of the CDR3 is TGCGCCAGCAGTTATACAAACAATGAGCAGTTCTTC. Drawing the rest from reference TRBV5-1 and TRBJ2-1, the complete variable domain is KAGVTQTPRYLIKTRGQQVTLSCSPISGHRSVSWYQQTPGQGLQFLFEYFSETQRNKGNFPGRFSGRQFSNSRSEMNVSTLELGDSALYLCASSYTNNEQFFGPGTRLTVL.

This clonotype was observed many times. This chain uses TRBV20-1 with TRBJ2-7; D possibly corresponds to TRBD1 (6 bases). Germline V lookup: CDR1 DFQATT, CDR2 SNEGSKA (reference sequence). Trimming took off 6 bases at V and 0 bases at J, with 9 bases between the two ends. The CDR3 totals 12 residues. CDR3 sequence reads: CSARDNSYEQYF. The CDR3 DNA reads TGCAGTGCAAGGGACAACTCCTACGAGCAGTACTTC.

This clonotype was observed at least ten times. This sequence joins TRBV10-1 and TRBJ2-7; 9 positions agree with TRBD1. Germline CDR1 WNHNN, CDR2 SYGVQD (reference sequence). The CDR3 contains 16 residues. The junction had 6 bases not matched to a gene; V was cut back by 0 bases and J by 3 bases. Here the CDR3 reads CASSESNPTGGYEQYF. Here the CDR3 DNA reads TGCGCCAGCAGTGAGTCGAACCCGACAGGGGGCTACGAGCAGTACTTC.

This clonotype was observed at least ten times. The chain links TRBV12-3 or TRBV12-4 to TRBJ2-5; D possibly matches TRBD1 or TRBD2 (6 bases each). The CDR3 is made up of 16 amino acids. V shed 6 bases and J shed 1 base, with 18 bases lying between them. CDR3: CASSRLGGGPQETQYF. Here the CDR3 DNA reads TGTGCCAGCAGCCGCCTCGGGGGCGGACCCCAAGAGACCCAGTACTTC.

This clonotype was counted at least ten times. V usage is TRBV5-6 and J usage is TRBJ2-7, with 7 nucleotides matching TRBD2. CDR3 length equals 13 residues. V was clipped by 3 bases and J by 0 bases; unmatched bases: 0. Germline-derived CDR1 and CDR2 are SGHDT and YYEEEE. The CDR3 loop is CASSWTSSYEQYF. The CDR3 nucleotides are TGTGCCAGCAGCTGGACTAGCTCCTACGAGCAGTACTTC.

This clonotype was counted many times. The chain uses TRBV10-3 and TRBJ1-3, with D tentatively TRBD1 (6 bases). Germline CDR1 and CDR2: ENHRY and SYGVKD. The V end lost 6 bases, the J end lost 4 bases, and 16 bases lay between the germline ends. The CDR3 is 15 amino acids. The CDR3 nucleotides are TGTGCCATCAGACAGGGAATCGACGGAGGAAACACCATATATTTT. Protein sequence: CAIRQGIDGGNTIYF.

This clonotype was recorded many times. J is TRBJ2-1 and V is TRBV7-9; 8 bases agree with TRBD1. V lost 4 bases and J lost 5; bases outside the gene matches: 7. Per the germline V gene, CDR1 is SEHNR and CDR2 is FQNEAQ (reference sequence). This CDR3 contains 15 residues. CDR3 DNA sequence: TGTGCCAGCAGCTCCCGGGACAGGACCAACAATGAGCAGTTCTTC. This codes for CASSSRDRTNNEQFF.

This clonotype was detected many times. V gene TRBV7-2 combines with J gene TRBJ2-5, with D possibly matching TRBD1 (6 bases). Germline CDR1 and CDR2: SGHTA and FQGNSA. Trimming pared 3 bases from V and 1 base from J, leaving 9 bases between. This CDR3 has 14 amino acids. The CDR3 region has the DNA TGTGCCAGCAGCTTCATGACAGGCCAAGAGACCCAGTACTTC. Translating it yields CASSFMTGQETQYF.

This clonotype showed up many times. V usage is TRBV10-2 and J usage is TRBJ2-1; 8 bases line up with TRBD2. Trimming cost V 11 bases and J 8 bases; bases outside gene matches: 11. This CDR3 has 13 residues. Germline V gene sequence: CDR1 WSHSY, CDR2 SAAADI. The CDR3 spells CASKAGVLYEQFF. The CDR3, as DNA: TGCGCCTCCAAAGCGGGGGTTTTATATGAGCAGTTCTTC.

This clonotype was detected many times. The rearrangement links TRBV7-8 to TRBJ1-6; D is undetermined. V gave up 2 bases and J gave up 6 bases, with 8 bases separating them. The CDR3 runs 14 residues. In germline, CDR1 is SGHVS, CDR2 FQNEAQ. The CDR3 DNA follows: TGTGCCAGCAGCTTATGGGAGGGTAATTCACCCCTCCACTTT. Amino acids: CASSLWEGNSPLHF.

This clonotype occurred many times. The rearrangement uses TRBV28 and TRBJ1-5; weak D call: TRBD1 (6 bases). The CDR3 has 14 residues. V lost 7 bases, J lost 9 bases, and 19 bases lay in between. Germline V gene data show CDR1 as MDHEN and CDR2 as SYDVKM. CDR3 loop: CASTEGGGKRPQHF. The CDR3, as DNA: TGTGCCAGCACCGAGGGGGGCGGGAAACGGCCCCAGCATTTT.

This clonotype was detected many times. The chain carries TRBV5-1 and TRBJ2-1; D is undetermined. The CDR3 totals 13 residues. Trimming removed 2 bases from V and 7 bases from J, with 10 bases in between. CDR1 SGHRS and CDR2 YFSETQ come from the germline V gene. CDR3 loop: CASSFASGNEQFF. DNA of the CDR3: TGCGCCAGCAGCTTTGCGTCGGGTAATGAGCAGTTCTTC.

In its sample, this clonotype was seen many times. The chain joins TRBV12-3 or TRBV12-4 to TRBJ2-5, with 9 bases fitting TRBD2. The CDR3 totals 14 residues. V lost 8 bases and J lost 5; bases outside the gene matches: 9. The CDR3 nucleotides are TGTGCCAGCGGGCGGTTAGCGGGGGAGGAGACCCAGTACTTC. Translation: CASGRLAGEETQYF.

The sample holds many counts of this clonotype. V usage is TRBV20-1 and J usage is TRBJ1-1, with D unclear. Germline loops: CDR1 DFQATT, CDR2 SNEGSKA (reference sequence). Trimming shortened V by 5 bases and J by 1 base, and 14 bases separated the two germline ends. The CDR3 extends over 14 amino acids. The CDR3 sequence: CSAPIPGQNTEAFF. The CDR3 DNA follows: TGCAGTGCTCCAATCCCCGGGCAGAACACTGAAGCTTTCTTT.

This chain uses TRBV24-1 with TRBJ2-5, with D tentatively TRBD1 or TRBD2 (5 bases each). CDR3 length equals 14 residues. V lost 3 bases to trimming and J lost 5 bases, with 12 bases between them. In germline, CDR1 is KGHDR, CDR2 SFDVKD. Written as DNA, the CDR3 is TGTGCCACCAGTGATAGTTGGGGACGCGAGACCCAGTACTTC. Translating gives CATSDSWGRETQYF.

This clonotype appeared a few times. A much larger clonotype is one base distant, so this may be a read error. The rearrangement joins TRBV2 to TRBJ2-2, with D unclear. Germline CDR1 SNHLY, CDR2 FYNNEI. Trimming cost V 8 bases and J 6 bases, with 16 bases left between them. The CDR3 spans 14 residues. CDR3 in DNA: TGTGCCAGCGATGGCAAAGGGCCCGCCGGGGAGCTGTTTTTT. Its translation is CASDGKGPAGELFF.

This clonotype has at least ten counts. The chain joins TRBV11-2 to TRBJ2-1; no clear D gene. CDR1 is SGHAT, CDR2 FQNNGV, per germline. V lost 4 bases to trimming and J lost 9 bases, with 10 bases between them. The CDR3 totals 12 residues. The CDR3 region has the DNA TGTGCCAGCAGCTCAGTAAGAGGTGAGCAGTTCTTC. It specifies CASSSVRGEQFF.

This clonotype appeared many times. J is TRBJ2-5 and V is TRBV12-3 or TRBV12-4; 10 positions agree with TRBD1. After removal of 1 base from V and 7 bases from J, the junction contained 9 bases not matched to a gene. The CDR3 is 16 amino acids. The chain's CDR3 is CASSLGARDRGGTQYF. Written as DNA, the CDR3 is TGTGCCAGCAGTTTAGGGGCCCGGGACAGGGGTGGGACCCAGTACTTC.

This clonotype was observed many times. The chain combines TRBV28 with TRBJ2-3; 11 bases line up with TRBD1. The CDR3 loop spans 15 amino acids. The V gene's germline CDR1 is MDHEN and CDR2 SYDVKM. The V segment lost 5 bases and the J segment 3 bases; nucleotides outside the gene matches: 4. The CDR3 sequence: CASSPGQGATDTQYF. In DNA form, the CDR3 reads TGTGCCAGCAGTCCCGGACAGGGGGCTACAGATACGCAGTATTTT.

This clonotype has ten or more counts. The chain carries TRBV5-1 and TRBJ1-3; D not certain. Deletions cut 3 bases from V and 0 bases from J, with 13 bases between. This CDR3 has 16 residues. Germline lookup yields CDR1 SGHRS and CDR2 YFSETQ. CDR3 coding DNA: TGCGCCAGCAGCTCCCGTCTGGGCGCCTCTGGAAACACCATATATTTT. Protein: CASSSRLGASGNTIYF.

In this sample, this clonotype turned up many times. J is TRBJ2-3 and V is TRBV5-1, with D perhaps TRBD2 (6 bases). This CDR3 comprises 14 residues. The germline V gene encodes CDR1 SGHRS and CDR2 YFSETQ. V was shortened by 4 bases and J by 1 base, with 10 bases between the two germline ends. CDR3 amino acids: CASSPSGGTDTQYF. For the CDR3, the DNA is TGCGCCAGCAGCCCCTCGGGGGGCACAGATACGCAGTATTTT.

This clonotype was picked up many times. The chain joins TRBV4-2 to TRBJ2-2; D remains ambiguous. Germline V gives CDR1 LGHNA, CDR2 YNFKEQ. The CDR3 is made up of 14 amino acids. Trimming removed 4 bases from V and 0 bases from J, with 6 bases in between. CDR3 amino acids: CASSPSSNTGELFF. DNA of the CDR3: TGTGCCAGCAGCCCGTCATCGAACACCGGGGAGCTGTTTTTT.

In this sample, this clonotype turned up many times. The CDR3 loop reads CASSLYMNTGELFF. DNA for the CDR3: TGCGCCAGCAGCCTCTACATGAACACCGGGGAGCTGTTTTTT. The chain joins TRBV5-1 to TRBJ2-2; D gene unclear. Trimming removed 4 bases from V and 1 base from J, with 8 bases in between. This CDR3 region has 14 residues. Germline assignment: CDR1 SGHRS and CDR2 YFSETQ.